A single sample gave rise to the 18 T cell receptor beta chains below, sequenced in a study of regulatory T cells in long-lasting Graves disease. Sequencing libraries for TCR beta were prepared with iRepertoire HTBI primers and Arm-PCR of CDR3 regions. TCRdb re-called the multiplex PCR reads with MiXCR, one entry per CDR3 protein. The sample includes 440,000 or so distinct CDR3 sequences, over 15% of them seen just once. Noted time point: newly diagnosed GD, antithyroid drugs for less than 3 months. RNA from PBMCs was the source of the TCR library. These data are also associated with another study on T cells in Graves' hyperthyroidism and ophthalmopathy.

Material: peripheral blood mononuclear cells (PBMCs), obtained at new diagnosis, from a patient treated with antithyroid drugs. These receptors originate from a woman in her twenties or thirties with Graves disease.

This clonotype was counted many times. The rearrangement uses TRBV7-2 and TRBJ2-7, with D possibly being TRBD1 or TRBD2 (5 bases each). Germline V CDR1 and CDR2: SGHTA, FQGNSA. V was shortened by 1 base and J by 0 bases, with 13 bases between the two germline ends. CDR3 size: 16 residues. The CDR3 spells CASSLGGSPGSYEQYF. CDR3 DNA sequence: TGTGCCAGCAGCTTAGGGGGGAGCCCCGGCTCCTACGAGCAGTACTTC.

This clonotype has a handful of counts. The chain recombines TRBV6-1 with TRBJ1-4, with D unresolved. The germline gives CDR1 MNHNS, CDR2 SASEGT. V was cut by 2 bases and J by 3 bases, with 10 bases left in between. This CDR3 is built from 15 residues. CDR3 DNA: TGTGCCAGCAGTGAAAGCCAGTGGTCTAATGAAAAACTGTTTTTT. Residues: CASSESQWSNEKLFF.

The gene calls are TRBV27 and TRBJ2-5; D not resolved. The CDR3 length is 15 residues. From germline, CDR1 is MNHEY and CDR2 SMNVEV (reference sequence). Trimming pared 5 bases from V and 5 bases from J, leaving 18 bases between. In nucleotides, the CDR3 is TGTGCCAGCAGTGCCACGAGGTCCGGGTGGGAGACCCAGTACTTC. It is translated as CASSATRSGWETQYF.

This clonotype was seen at least ten times. This chain links TRBV20-1 with TRBJ2-1; TRBD2 aligns across 14 bases. Germline V CDR1 and CDR2: DFQATT, SNEGSKA (reference sequence). The CDR3 has 18 residues. The junction had 14 bases not matched to a gene; V was cut back by 1 base and J by 9 bases. In DNA, the CDR3 is TGCAGTGCTAGAGTACAAAGCGGGACTAGCGGGAGCAGCATTGAGCAGTTCTTC. Protein product: CSARVQSGTSGSSIEQFF.

The chain joins TRBV28 to TRBJ2-7; 7 bases fit TRBD2. This CDR3 is 15 amino acids long. Unmatched junction bases numbered 19, after V lost 8 bases and J lost 9 bases. The V gene's germline CDR1 is MDHEN and CDR2 SYDVKM. CDR3 sequence reads: CASSLWGGPPHGQYF. CDR3 nucleotides: TGTGCCAGCTCTCTTTGGGGGGGACCCCCTCATGGGCAGTACTTC. The full variable domain, rest sourced from reference TRBV28 and TRBJ2-7, is DVKVTQSSRYLVKRTGEKVFLECVQDMDHENMFWYRQDPGLGLRLIYFSYDVKMKEKGDIPEGYSVSREKKERFSLILESASTNQTSMYLCASSLWGGPPHGQYFGPGTRLTVT.

With regard to this clonotype: The junction differs from germline at one of its ends, possibly a read error. The rearrangement uses TRBV7-9 and TRBJ2-5; perhaps TRBD2 as D (6 bases). This CDR3 spans 11 amino acids. Germline CDR1 SEHNR, CDR2 FQNEAQ (reference sequence). The CDR3 is CVSRSSGAQYF. The DNA for the CDR3 is TGTGTCAGCAGGTCCTCGGGGGCCCAGTACTTC.

The chain uses TRBV24-1 and TRBJ2-2; D possibly corresponds to TRBD2 (6 bases). CDR1 is KGHDR, CDR2 SFDVKD, per germline. This CDR3 spans 18 amino acids. The ends were cut back, 6 bases at V and 1 base at J, with 20 bases in the middle. This chain's CDR3 is CATSWGRGGTLNTGELFF. DNA for the CDR3: TGTGCCACCAGTTGGGGGAGAGGCGGGACTTTGAACACCGGGGAGCTGTTTTTT.

This clonotype was counted between two and nine times. A read error may explain this, as a much larger clone is one base away. This chain uses TRBV28 with TRBJ2-2; tentatively, D is TRBD1 (6 bases). The CDR3 length is 13 residues. Germline CDR1 reads MDHEN; CDR2 reads SYDVKM. V was cut by 10 bases and J by 1 base, with 10 bases left in between. The CDR3 nucleotides are TGTGCCACCAAAGGGGGGAACACCGGGGAGCTGTTTTTT. Translation: CATKGGNTGELFF. The full variable domain, rest sourced from reference TRBV28 and TRBJ2-2, is DVKVTQSSRYLVKRTGEKVFLECVQDMDHENMFWYRQDPGLGLRLIYFSYDVKMKEKGDIPEGYSVSREKKERFSLILESASTNQTSMYLCATKGGNTGELFFGEGSRLTVL.

In this sample, this clonotype turned up many times. At one end the junction does not follow the germline gene, possibly because of a read error. The CDR3 coding sequence is TGTGCCAGCAGCTTGGACAGTGAAGCTTTCTTT. This translates into CASSLDSEAFF. J is TRBJ1-1 and V is TRBV5-1, with D tentatively TRBD1 (6 bases). The CDR3 totals 11 residues. Germline CDR1 reads SGHRS; CDR2 reads YFSETQ.

This clonotype turned up a few times. This sequence joins TRBV20-1 and TRBJ2-7; D is undetermined. Germline lookup yields CDR1 DFQATT and CDR2 SNEGSKA (reference sequence). V was cut by 6 bases and J by 3 bases, with 15 bases left in between. This CDR3 region has 13 residues. This CDR3 reads CSARPYGDYEQYF. As DNA, the CDR3 is TGCAGTGCAAGGCCTTACGGTGACTACGAGCAGTACTTC.

In regard to this clonotype: This may be a read error: a much more frequent sequence differs by one nucleotide. The rearrangement uses TRBV28 and TRBJ2-4; D not certain. From germline, CDR1 is MDHEN and CDR2 SYDVKM. The germline V and J ends were trimmed by 4 bases and 6 bases, with 10 bases remaining between them. The CDR3 totals 13 residues. CDR3 in amino acids: CASSSVSRNIQYF. For the CDR3, the DNA is TGTGCCAGCAGTTCCGTTTCCAGAAACATTCAGTACTTC.

This clonotype was counted many times. This chain connects TRBV5-1 to TRBJ1-1; 9 bases agree with TRBD1. The V and J ends lost 0 bases and 4 bases, in that order; junction bases with no gene match: 7. The CDR3 is made up of 16 amino acids. Per the germline V gene, CDR1 is SGHRS and CDR2 is YFSETQ. CDR3 sequence reads: CASSLVTGTGITEAFF. As DNA, the CDR3 is TGCGCCAGCAGCTTGGTGACCGGGACAGGGATCACTGAAGCTTTCTTT.

In its sample, this clonotype was seen a few times. The chain is built from TRBV6-2 or TRBV6-3 and TRBJ2-3, with D tentatively TRBD1 or TRBD2 (5 bases each). Germline values: CDR1 MNHEY, CDR2 SVGEGT. The length of the CDR3 is 13 residues. V lost 8 bases and J lost 2, with 11 bases in between. CDR3 coding DNA: TGTGCCAGCTCGACAGCGGTCACAGATACGCAGTATTTT. It encodes CASSTAVTDTQYF.

This clonotype was seen many times. The chain carries TRBV20-1 and TRBJ1-5; weak D call: TRBD1 (6 bases). V lost 6 bases to trimming and J lost 3 bases, with 15 bases between them. Germline V gene lookup returns CDR1 DFQATT and CDR2 SNEGSKA (reference sequence). The CDR3 covers 14 residues. The CDR3 DNA reads as TGCAGTGCCGGCCGGGGGACATCCAATCAGCCCCAGCATTTT. It encodes CSAGRGTSNQPQHF.

The rearrangement links TRBV19 to TRBJ1-2; D not resolved. The V end was cut by 3 bases, the J end by 4 bases, with 18 bases between. Germline V lookup: CDR1 LNHDA, CDR2 SQIVND (reference sequence). The CDR3 spans 16 residues. This CDR3 is CASSIRPTEKGYGYTF. As DNA, the CDR3 is TGTGCCAGTAGTATCAGGCCAACCGAGAAGGGCTATGGCTACACCTTC.

This clonotype was observed many times. This chain links TRBV20-1 with TRBJ1-1; D is unresolved. V was pared by 2 bases and J by 3 bases, with 10 bases between. CDR3 length: 13 amino acids. Per the germline V gene, CDR1 is DFQATT and CDR2 is SNEGSKA (reference sequence). The CDR3, as DNA: TGCAGTGCTAGAACCGGCAGCGACACTGAAGCTTTCTTT. Its translation: CSARTGSDTEAFF.

A note on this clonotype: Since a much larger clone is just one base distant, this may be a read error. The chain carries TRBV7-2 and TRBJ1-1, with D perhaps TRBD1 (5 bases). CDR3 length: 13 amino acids. Germline V gene sequence: CDR1 SGHTA, CDR2 FQGNSA. The V and J ends lost 5 bases and 4 bases respectively, with 11 bases between them. The CDR3: CASSHGGTTEAFF. The CDR3 DNA sequence: TGTGCCAGCAGCCACGGAGGGACCACTGAAGCTTTCTTT.

About this clonotype itself: Possible read error: a much larger clone is one base away. The chain is built from TRBV6-2 or TRBV6-3 and TRBJ2-1, with 8 bases matching TRBD1. The germline gives CDR1 MNHEY, CDR2 SVGEGT. CDR3 length: 15 residues. With 5 bases clipped from V and 2 bases from J, the junction kept 5 bases outside the gene matches. CDR3 protein: CASSEAGGAYNEQFF. The DNA of the CDR3 is TGTGCCAGCAGTGAGGCAGGGGGCGCCTACAATGAGCAGTTCTTC.